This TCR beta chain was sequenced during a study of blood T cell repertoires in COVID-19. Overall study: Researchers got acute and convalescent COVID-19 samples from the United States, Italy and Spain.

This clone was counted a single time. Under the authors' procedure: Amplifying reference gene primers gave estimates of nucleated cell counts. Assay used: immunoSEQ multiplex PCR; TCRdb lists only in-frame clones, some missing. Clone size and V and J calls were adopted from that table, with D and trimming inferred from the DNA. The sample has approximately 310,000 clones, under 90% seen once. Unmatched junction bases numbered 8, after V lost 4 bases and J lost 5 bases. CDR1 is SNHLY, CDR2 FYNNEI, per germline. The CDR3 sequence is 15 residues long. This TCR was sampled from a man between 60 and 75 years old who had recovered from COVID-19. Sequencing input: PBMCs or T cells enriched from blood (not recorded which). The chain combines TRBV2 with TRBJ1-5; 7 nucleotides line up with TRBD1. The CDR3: CASSATGAFYQPQHF. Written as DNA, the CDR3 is TGTGCCAGCAGTGCAACAGGGGCTTTTTATCAGCCCCAGCATTTT.